This record looks at one T cell receptor (beta chain) sequence and its context. Its antigen is undetermined. The data derive from a study of T cell responses to AZD1222 COVID-19 vaccine. Study-wide results and caveats: A rise in Spike-specific TCR breadth and depth followed two AZD1222 doses.

Sequenced by immunoSEQ multiplex PCR; TCRdb stores in-frame clones only, minus some. In the table there are 25,000 to 35,000 clones, 80% to 95% of which are singletons. After removal of 5 bases from V and 4 bases from J, the junction contained 5 bases not matched to a gene. CDR1 and CDR2 (germline): LNHDA, SQIVND (reference sequence). There are 14 residues in the CDR3. The sequence derives from an adult in good health. The sample was peripheral blood, taken on day 0 of AZD1222 vaccination. V is TRBV19 and J is TRBJ2-3; TRBD2 aligns across 8 bases. CDR3 in amino acids: CASSLTSEADTQYF. The CDR3 nucleotides read TGTGCCAGTAGTCTGACTAGCGAGGCAGATACGCAGTATTTT. The whole variable domain, filled in from reference TRBV19 and TRBJ2-3, reads DGGITQSPKYLFRKEGQNVTLSCEQNLNHDAMYWYRQDPGQGLRLIYYSQIVNDFQKGDIAEGYSVSREKKESFPLTVTSAQKNPTAFYLCASSLTSEADTQYFGPGTRLTVL.